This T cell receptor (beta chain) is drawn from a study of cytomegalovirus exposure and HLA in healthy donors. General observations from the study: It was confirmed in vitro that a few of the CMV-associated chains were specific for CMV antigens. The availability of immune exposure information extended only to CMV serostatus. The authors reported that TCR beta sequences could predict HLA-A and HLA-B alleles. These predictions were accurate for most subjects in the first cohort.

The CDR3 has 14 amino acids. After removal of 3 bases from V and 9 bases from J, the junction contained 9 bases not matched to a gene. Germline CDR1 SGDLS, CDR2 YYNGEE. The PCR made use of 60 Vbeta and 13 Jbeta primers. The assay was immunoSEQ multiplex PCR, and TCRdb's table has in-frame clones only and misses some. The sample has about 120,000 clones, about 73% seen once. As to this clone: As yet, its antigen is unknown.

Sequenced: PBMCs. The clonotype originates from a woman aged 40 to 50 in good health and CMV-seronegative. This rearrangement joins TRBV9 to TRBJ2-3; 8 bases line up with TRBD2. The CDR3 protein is CASSGLAGGETQYF. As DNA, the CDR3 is TGTGCCAGCAGCGGTCTCGCGGGAGGCGAGACGCAGTATTTT.